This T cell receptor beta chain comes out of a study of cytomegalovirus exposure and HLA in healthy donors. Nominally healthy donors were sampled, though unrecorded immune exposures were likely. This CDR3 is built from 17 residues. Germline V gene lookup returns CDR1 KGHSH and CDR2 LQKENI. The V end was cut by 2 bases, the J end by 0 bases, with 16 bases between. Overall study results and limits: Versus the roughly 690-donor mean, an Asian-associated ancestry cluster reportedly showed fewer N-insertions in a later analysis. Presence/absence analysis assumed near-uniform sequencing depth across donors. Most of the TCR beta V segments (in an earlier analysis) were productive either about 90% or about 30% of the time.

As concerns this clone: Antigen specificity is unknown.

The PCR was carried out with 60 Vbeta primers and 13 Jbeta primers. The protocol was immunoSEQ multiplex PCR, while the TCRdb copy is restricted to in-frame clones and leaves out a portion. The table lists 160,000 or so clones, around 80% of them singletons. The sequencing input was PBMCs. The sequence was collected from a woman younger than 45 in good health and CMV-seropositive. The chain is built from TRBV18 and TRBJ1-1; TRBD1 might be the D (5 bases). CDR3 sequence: CASSPTKGSIMNTEAFF. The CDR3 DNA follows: TGTGCCAGCTCACCAACGAAGGGGTCGATCATGAACACTGAAGCTTTCTTT.